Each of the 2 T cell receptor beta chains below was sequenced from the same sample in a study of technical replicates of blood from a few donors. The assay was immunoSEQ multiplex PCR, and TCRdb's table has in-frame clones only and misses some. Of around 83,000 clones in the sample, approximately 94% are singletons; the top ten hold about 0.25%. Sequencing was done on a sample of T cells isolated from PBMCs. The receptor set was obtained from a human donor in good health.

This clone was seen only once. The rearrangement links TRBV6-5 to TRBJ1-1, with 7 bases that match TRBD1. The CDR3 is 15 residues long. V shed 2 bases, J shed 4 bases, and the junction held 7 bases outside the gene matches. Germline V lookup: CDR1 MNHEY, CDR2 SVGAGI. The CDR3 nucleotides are TGTGCCAGCAGTTACGGGCGGAACAGGGGCACTGAAGCTTTCTTT. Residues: CASSYGRNRGTEAFF.

The CDR3 region has the DNA TGTGCCAGCAGCTTGTTGGGGGGGGACACTGAAGCTTTCTTT. Protein product: CASSLLGGDTEAFF. This chain connects TRBV5-6 to TRBJ1-1; the D gene is possibly TRBD1 (5 bases). The CDR3 is 14 residues long. The germline V gene has CDR1 SGHDT and CDR2 YYEEEE. V was cut by 1 base and J by 3 bases, with 10 bases left in between.